This TCR beta chain was sequenced for a study of control samples from healthy donors and cancer patients. Profiling relied on immunoSEQ multiplex PCR, and the TCRdb table lists in-frame clones only, not all of them. Of hundreds of thousands of clones listed, about nine tenths are singletons. V lost 10 bases, J lost 3 bases, and 7 bases lay in between. CDR1 and CDR2 from the germline V gene are MDHEN and SYDVKM. This CDR3 comprises 11 residues. V gene TRBV28 combines with J gene TRBJ2-1, with D unclear. The sample taken for sequencing was PBMCs. The sequence derives from a man aged 40-49 years with head and neck cancer. CDR3 sequence: CATNGYNEQFF. In DNA form, the CDR3 reads TGTGCCACCAACGGCTACAATGAGCAGTTCTTC.